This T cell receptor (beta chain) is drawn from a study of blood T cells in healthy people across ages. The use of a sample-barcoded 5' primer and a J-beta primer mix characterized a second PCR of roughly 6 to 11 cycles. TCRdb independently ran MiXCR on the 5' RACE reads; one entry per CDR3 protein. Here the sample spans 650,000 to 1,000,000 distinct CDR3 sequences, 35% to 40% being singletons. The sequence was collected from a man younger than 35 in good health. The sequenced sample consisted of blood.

The CDR3 DNA is TGTGCCAGCAGTTACTCCCTAGGAGAGACCGGGGAGCTGTTTTTT. This codes for CASSYSLGETGELFF. The V gene is TRBV6-5, the J gene TRBJ2-2; D call uncertain. Germline CDR1 reads MNHEY; CDR2 reads SVGAGI. V was shortened by 0 bases and J by 5 bases, with 10 bases between the two germline ends. There are 15 residues in the CDR3.